Listed here are 19 T cell receptor beta chains from one sample, sequenced in a study of T cell responses to AZD1222 COVID-19 vaccine. The data were produced by immunoSEQ multiplex PCR, yet TCRdb's version contains in-frame clones alone and is incomplete. Of 120,000 to 150,000 clones listed, 75% to 95% are singletons. The specimen was peripheral blood, collected on day 0 of MenACWY control vaccination. These receptors all come from an adult in good health.

The chain joins TRBV2 to TRBJ2-7; 10 bases align to TRBD1. V lost 4 bases, J lost 12 bases, and 3 bases stayed unmatched. Germline V gene lookup returns CDR1 SNHLY and CDR2 FYNNEI. The CDR3 totals 11 residues. This CDR3 reads CASSGGQGVYF. In nucleotides, the CDR3 is TGTGCCAGCAGTGGAGGACAGGGGGTGTACTTC.

The CDR3, as DNA: TGTGCCAGCTCACCACGACAGGGGGCGGGGTCCTACGAGCAGTACTTC. As protein: CASSPRQGAGSYEQYF. The chain uses TRBV18 and TRBJ2-7; 10 positions match TRBD1. The trim removed 1 base at V and 1 base at J, leaving 4 bases unmatched. Germline-derived CDR1 and CDR2 are KGHSH and LQKENI. This CDR3 is 16 amino acids long.

The J gene is TRBJ2-1, the V gene TRBV9; TRBD1 aligns across 8 bases. This CDR3 is built from 15 residues. With 3 bases clipped from V and 2 bases from J, the junction kept 4 bases outside the gene matches. Germline V lookup: CDR1 SGDLS, CDR2 YYNGEE. CDR3 protein: CASSAGQGPYNEQFF. DNA for the CDR3: TGTGCCAGCAGCGCAGGACAGGGACCCTACAATGAGCAGTTCTTC.

The chain uses TRBV20-1 and TRBJ1-4, with no clear D. The CDR3 consists of 14 residues. Trimming pared 3 bases from V and 1 base from J, leaving 9 bases between. Germline V CDR1 and CDR2: DFQATT, SNEGSKA (reference sequence). The CDR3 region is CSASRGLTNEKLFF. As DNA, the CDR3 is TGCAGTGCTAGTCGAGGTCTAACTAATGAAAAACTGTTTTTT.

The CDR3 coding sequence is TGTGCCAGCAGCTCCGGACACCTTGTTGATGAGCAGTTCTTC. Protein product: CASSSGHLVDEQFF. This chain links TRBV11-2 with TRBJ2-1, with a possible D match to TRBD1 (5 bases). The CDR3 extends over 14 amino acids. The germline CDR1 and CDR2 sequences are SGHAT and FQNNGV. V lost 4 bases and J lost 8, with 15 bases in between. The variable domain in full, with the rest retrieved from reference TRBV11-2 and TRBJ2-1, is EAGVAQSPRYKIIEKRQSVAFWCNPISGHATLYWYQQILGQGPKLLIQFQNNGVVDDSQLPKDRFSAERLKGVDSTLKIQPAKLEDSAVYLCASSSGHLVDEQFFGPGTRLTVL.

V usage is TRBV4-1 and J usage is TRBJ1-2; 7 bases line up with TRBD1. V gave up 4 bases and J gave up 6 bases; unmatched junction bases: 8. This CDR3 comprises 14 residues. Germline V gene sequence: CDR1 MGHRA, CDR2 YSYEKL. CDR3 coding DNA: TGCGCCAGCAGCCGCCAAACAGGGGATCATGGCTACACCTTC. Translated: CASSRQTGDHGYTF.

The rearrangement uses TRBV4-2 and TRBJ2-3; 11 nucleotides agree with TRBD2. From germline, CDR1 is LGHNA and CDR2 YNFKEQ. The CDR3 loop spans 17 amino acids. Unmatched junction bases numbered 8, after V lost 3 bases and J lost 3 bases. CDR3 DNA: TGTGCCAGCAGCCACGACACTAGCGGGGGAAGGACAGATACGCAGTATTTT. This codes for CASSHDTSGGRTDTQYF.

This rearrangement joins TRBV27 to TRBJ1-1, with D unresolved. This CDR3 comprises 14 residues. The V gene lost 5 bases and the J gene lost 8 bases, with 18 bases spanning the gap. CDR1 is MNHEY and CDR2 is SMNVEV in the germline V gene (reference sequence). The CDR3 nucleotides are TGTGCCAGCAGTCCCCCGGGAATGAACGCCGAAGCTTTCTTT. It codes for CASSPPGMNAEAFF.

V usage is TRBV7-9 and J usage is TRBJ1-1; no definite D call. Trimming took off 1 base at V and 4 bases at J, with 13 bases between the two ends. This CDR3 comprises 15 residues. Germline values: CDR1 SEHNR, CDR2 FQNEAQ (reference sequence). CDR3 DNA sequence: TGTGCCAGCAGCTTAGTCTCGGGGTCCGGCACTGAAGCTTTCTTT. Translation gives CASSLVSGSGTEAFF.

The chain combines TRBV7-3 with TRBJ2-2; D is perhaps TRBD1 or TRBD2 (5 bases each). Germline CDR1 and CDR2: SGHTA and FQGTGA. The CDR3 extends over 15 amino acids. V lost 1 base, J lost 5 bases, and 11 bases lay in between. CDR3 in amino acids: CASSLRGDFTGELFF. CDR3 DNA sequence: TGTGCCAGCAGCTTAAGAGGGGATTTTACCGGGGAGCTGTTTTTT.

This chain uses TRBV27 with TRBJ1-5; D gene unclear. V was pared by 5 bases and J by 4 bases, with 12 bases between. This CDR3 is 14 amino acids long. Germline V lookup: CDR1 MNHEY, CDR2 SMNVEV (reference sequence). CDR3 bases: TGTGCCAGCAGTCCGCGGACGCCAAATCAGCCCCAGCATTTT. Protein sequence: CASSPRTPNQPQHF.

The chain links TRBV4-1 to TRBJ2-2, with TRBD2 as a possible D gene (6 bases). The V end was cut by 4 bases, the J end by 0 bases, with 12 bases between. The CDR3 extends over 16 amino acids. CDR1 is MGHRA and CDR2 is YSYEKL in the germline V gene. The CDR3 DNA is TGCGCCAGCAGCCTACCGGGACTTTCGAACACCGGGGAGCTGTTTTTT. Residues: CASSLPGLSNTGELFF.

The chain's CDR3 is CASSLDRAPLSYEQYF. DNA for the CDR3: TGTGCCAGCAGCTTAGATCGAGCGCCCCTCTCCTACGAGCAGTACTTC. V is TRBV7-8 and J is TRBJ2-7, with D hard to call. The CDR3 runs 16 residues. Germline V gives CDR1 SGHVS, CDR2 FQNEAQ. The V end lost 1 base, the J end lost 0 bases, and 13 bases lay between the germline ends. The entire variable domain, with the rest obtained from reference TRBV7-8 and TRBJ2-7, is as follows: GAGVSQSPRYKVAKRGQDVALRCDPISGHVSLFWYQQALGQGPEFLTYFQNEAQLDKSGLPSDRFFAERPEGSVSTLKIQRTQQEDSAVYLCASSLDRAPLSYEQYFGPGTRLTVT.

This clone has more than one count but fewer than ten. The V gene is TRBV7-6, the J gene TRBJ1-1; tentative D call: TRBD1 (5 bases). CDR1 is SGHVS and CDR2 is FNYEAQ in the germline V gene. The CDR3 consists of 16 residues. The V end lost 1 base, the J end lost 0 bases, and 12 bases lay between the germline ends. This chain's CDR3 is CASSLGGGLMNTEAFF. CDR3 bases: TGTGCCAGCAGCTTAGGTGGGGGACTTATGAACACTGAAGCTTTCTTT.

The J gene is TRBJ1-5, the V gene TRBV15, with a weak D call TRBD1 (5 bases). V dropped 4 bases and J dropped 4 bases, with 11 bases sitting between them. Germline V gene sequence: CDR1 LNHNV, CDR2 YYDKDF (reference sequence). The CDR3 is made up of 14 amino acids. The CDR3 bases are TGTGCCACCAGCAAGGGACTTGAGAATCAGCCCCAGCATTTT. It yields the protein CATSKGLENQPQHF.

This clone was detected once. The rearrangement links TRBV19 to TRBJ2-7; 11 bases match TRBD1. The V gene's germline CDR1 is LNHDA and CDR2 SQIVND (reference sequence). The CDR3 extends over 15 amino acids. V shed 5 bases and J 3 bases; nucleotides not matched to a gene: 6. The CDR3 sequence is CASSPGTGGIYEQYF. Here the CDR3 DNA reads TGTGCCAGTAGTCCCGGGACAGGGGGAATCTACGAGCAGTACTTC.

This chain links TRBV18 with TRBJ2-5; D remains unclear. Trimming took 5 bases from V and 1 from J, leaving 5 bases between them. The CDR3 totals 12 residues. Germline V gene data show CDR1 as KGHSH and CDR2 as LQKENI. CDR3 in amino acids: CASSGFQETQYF. The DNA for the CDR3 is TGTGCCAGCTCAGGGTTCCAAGAGACCCAGTACTTC.

There are a few counts of this clone. The chain carries TRBV14 and TRBJ1-2; D may be TRBD1 (5 bases). CDR3 size: 13 residues. Germline CDR1 SGHDN, CDR2 FVKESK. Trimming shortened V by 4 bases and J by 7 bases, and 13 bases separated the two germline ends. The CDR3 nucleotides are TGTGCCAGCAGCCCCACGTGGGGCTCTGGCTACACCTTC. Its protein is CASSPTWGSGYTF.

In this sample, this clone turned up once. The chain has TRBV28 and TRBJ2-7, with TRBD2 matching over 14 bases. J lost 3 bases, V lost 6 bases, and 4 bases had no gene match. There are 15 residues in the CDR3. CDR1 and CDR2 (germline): MDHEN, SYDVKM. The CDR3 loop reads CASSKGTSGSYEQYF. As DNA, the CDR3 is TGTGCCAGCAGCAAGGGGACTAGCGGGAGCTACGAGCAGTACTTC.